These 30 T cell receptor beta chains share one sample of origin, sequenced in a study of T cell responses to AZD1222 COVID-19 vaccine. Profiled with immunoSEQ multiplex PCR; TCRdb holds only in-frame clones, not every one. The sample shows 130,000 to 150,000 clones, around nine tenths of them seen only once. The sequencing used peripheral blood, collected on day 0 of AZD1222 vaccination. All receptors come from an adult in good health.

This chain links TRBV11-2 with TRBJ2-3; a possible D gene is TRBD2 (5 bases). Germline V gene data show CDR1 as SGHAT and CDR2 as FQNNGV. Trimming pared 3 bases from V and 0 bases from J, leaving 13 bases between. The CDR3 runs to 16 residues. The CDR3, as DNA: TGTGCCAGCAGCTTCGCCCTAGGACTGAGCACAGATACGCAGTATTTT. This codes for CASSFALGLSTDTQYF.

The rearrangement uses TRBV9 and TRBJ2-2, with no clear D. This CDR3 spans 14 amino acids. V shed 2 bases and J shed 4 bases, with 9 bases lying between them. Germline V lookup: CDR1 SGDLS, CDR2 YYNGEE. The CDR3 region has the DNA TGTGCCAGCAGCGTTGGCCCAACCACCGGGGAGCTGTTTTTT. It translates to CASSVGPTTGELFF.

This chain connects TRBV7-9 to TRBJ1-4; a possible D gene is TRBD1 (6 bases). Germline V gene lookup returns CDR1 SEHNR and CDR2 FQNEAQ (reference sequence). V was cut by 2 bases and J by 8 bases, with 12 bases left in between. The CDR3 runs 14 residues. CDR3 nucleotides: TGTGCCAGCAGCTTAAATCAGGGGACCGAAAAACTGTTTTTT. Protein: CASSLNQGTEKLFF.

The chain employs TRBV29-1 and TRBJ1-4, with a weak D call TRBD1 (6 bases). V lost 7 bases and J lost 4, with 19 bases in between. CDR1 SQVTM and CDR2 ANQGSEA come from the germline V gene. The CDR3 covers 15 residues. CDR3 DNA: TGCAGCGCCACCGGGACAAATATCGTTAATGAAAAACTGTTTTTT. Protein product: CSATGTNIVNEKLFF.

The chain carries TRBV6-5 and TRBJ2-1; the match to TRBD1 covers 8 bases. The CDR3 covers 14 residues. Trimming at V came to 1 base and at J to 6 bases, leaving 2 bases not matched to a gene. Germline V gene data show CDR1 as MNHEY and CDR2 as SVGAGI. The DNA of the CDR3 is TGTGCCAGCAGTTACTGGACAGGGTCCAATGAGCAGTTCTTC. Translation gives CASSYWTGSNEQFF.

The rearrangement links TRBV6-6 to TRBJ2-2, with D perhaps matching TRBD1 (6 bases). This CDR3 has 14 residues. Germline V gene lookup returns CDR1 MNHNY and CDR2 SVGAGI (reference sequence). Trimming stripped 2 bases from V and 5 bases from J, with 9 bases between. The CDR3 coding sequence is TGTGCCAGCAGTTACGACAGGACTACCGGGGAGCTGTTTTTT. This sequence encodes CASSYDRTTGELFF.

CDR3 bases: TGCGCCAGCAGCCACCTCCTTAGTAATCCCTACAATGAGCAGTTCTTC. Protein sequence: CASSHLLSNPYNEQFF. The chain links TRBV4-1 to TRBJ2-1; D gene uncertain. The CDR3 extends over 16 amino acids. Trimming removed 3 bases at V and 2 bases at J, with 14 bases between. Germline V gene data show CDR1 as MGHRA and CDR2 as YSYEKL.

The V and J genes are TRBV5-5 and TRBJ1-2; the D gene is possibly TRBD1 (5 bases). Germline V gives CDR1 SGHKS, CDR2 YYEKEE (reference sequence). The CDR3 has 14 residues. With 0 bases removed from V and 4 bases from J, the gap between germline ends came to 10 bases. CDR3 region: CASSLGPGTYGYTF. The CDR3 bases are TGTGCCAGCAGCTTGGGCCCCGGGACCTATGGCTACACCTTC.

The chain combines TRBV19 with TRBJ1-2, with D unclear. The V gene lost 2 bases and the J gene lost 0 bases, with 16 bases spanning the gap. Germline V lookup: CDR1 LNHDA, CDR2 SQIVND (reference sequence). The CDR3 consists of 17 residues. CDR3 amino acids: CASSIRNRPLANYGYTF. The DNA for the CDR3 is TGTGCCAGTAGTATACGGAACAGACCTCTAGCTAACTATGGCTACACCTTC.

The chain links TRBV24-1 to TRBJ2-1; 9 nucleotides align to TRBD2. Germline CDR1 and CDR2: KGHDR and SFDVKD. Losses at the gene ends were 4 bases for V and 4 bases for J; bases not matched to a gene: 10. There are 17 residues in the CDR3. The CDR3 sequence: CATSDTIAGASYNEQFF. The CDR3 region has the DNA TGTGCCACCAGTGACACTATAGCGGGAGCATCATACAATGAGCAGTTCTTC.

The V gene is TRBV3-1 (or the pseudogene TRBV3-2), the J gene TRBJ2-1; a weak D match, TRBD2 (5 bases). Trimming shortened V by 0 bases and J by 10 bases, and 13 bases separated the two germline ends. Germline V lookup: CDR1 LGHDT, CDR2 YNNKEL (reference sequence). The CDR3 consists of 14 residues. CDR3 nucleotide sequence: TGTGCCAGCAGCCAAGATGGCGGGTGGTCGGAGCAGTTCTTC. Translating it yields CASSQDGGWSEQFF.

V usage is TRBV12-5 and J usage is TRBJ1-5; D unresolved. This CDR3 has 12 residues. Germline lookup yields CDR1 LGHNT and CDR2 FRNRAP. V dropped 7 bases and J dropped 7 bases, with 11 bases sitting between them. CDR3 DNA sequence: TGTGCTAGTGCCTCGGTCGGGCAGCCCCAGCATTTT. Protein sequence: CASASVGQPQHF.

In DNA, the CDR3 is TGTGCCAGCTCAGCCCAACAGGGCCCGTACTCCTACGAGCAGTACTTC. This codes for CASSAQQGPYSYEQYF. The chain joins TRBV18 to TRBJ2-7; D might be TRBD1 (6 bases). Trimming removed 5 bases at V and 0 bases at J, with 17 bases between. This CDR3 is built from 16 residues. The germline V gene has CDR1 KGHSH and CDR2 LQKENI.

J is TRBJ2-6 and V is TRBV7-8; TRBD2 matches 12 bases. The V segment lost 3 bases and the J segment 2 bases; nucleotides outside the gene matches: 5. This CDR3 spans 18 amino acids. The germline V gene encodes CDR1 SGHVS and CDR2 FQNEAQ. The CDR3 loop is CASSFKTSGSAGANVLTF. CDR3 nucleotides: TGTGCCAGCAGCTTCAAGACTAGCGGGAGCGCTGGGGCCAACGTCCTGACTTTC.

The V and J genes are TRBV5-1 and TRBJ1-6; no clear D gene. Germline CDR1 reads SGHRS; CDR2 reads YFSETQ. The CDR3 runs to 16 residues. V was clipped by 0 bases and J by 3 bases, with 10 bases between them. CDR3: CASSLASANYNSPLHF. CDR3 DNA sequence: TGCGCCAGCAGCTTGGCTTCGGCTAACTATAATTCACCCCTCCACTTT. The variable domain in full, completed from reference TRBV5-1 and TRBJ1-6, reads KAGVTQTPRYLIKTRGQQVTLSCSPISGHRSVSWYQQTPGQGLQFLFEYFSETQRNKGNFPGRFSGRQFSNSRSEMNVSTLELGDSALYLCASSLASANYNSPLHFGNGTRLTVT.

J is TRBJ1-2 and V is TRBV6-5; no clear D. Germline CDR1 reads MNHEY; CDR2 reads SVGAGI. The CDR3 is made up of 12 amino acids. V lost 6 bases to trimming and J lost 4 bases, with 9 bases between them. CDR3 sequence (DNA): TGTGCCAGCAGCTCCGACACCTATGGCTACACCTTC. Translated, it gives CASSSDTYGYTF.

The chain employs TRBV18 and TRBJ1-2; no clear D. Trimming cost V 0 bases and J 1 base, with 3 bases left between them. This CDR3 region has 13 residues. CDR1 is KGHSH and CDR2 is LQKENI in the germline V gene. The CDR3 region is CASSPPDNYGYTF. The CDR3, as DNA: TGTGCCAGCTCACCACCGGATAACTATGGCTACACCTTC.

CDR3 in amino acids: CASSEWTLQGKGLGYTF. For the CDR3, the DNA is TGTGCCAGCAGTGAATGGACCCTCCAGGGGAAGGGCTTAGGCTACACCTTC. The chain carries TRBV25-1 and TRBJ1-2; maybe TRBD1 (6 bases). Germline assignment: CDR1 MGHDK and CDR2 SYGVNS. The V gene lost 1 base and the J gene lost 8 bases, with 23 bases spanning the gap. The CDR3 has 17 residues.

CDR3 DNA sequence: TGTGCCAGCAGCCCCCTGGGAGGGGCCGGCAATGAGCAGTTCTTC. It translates to CASSPLGGAGNEQFF. This chain uses TRBV7-9 with TRBJ2-1; 7 bases are shared with TRBD2. The CDR3 runs 15 residues. Germline V gene sequence: CDR1 SEHNR, CDR2 FQNEAQ (reference sequence). J lost 6 bases, V lost 5 bases, and 10 bases had no gene match.

V gene TRBV5-4 combines with J gene TRBJ1-5; the D gene is possibly TRBD1 (5 bases). Trimming removed 4 bases at V and 7 bases at J, with 12 bases between. Germline assignment: CDR1 SGHNT and CDR2 YYREEE (reference sequence). This CDR3 is 13 amino acids long. The CDR3 sequence: CASSPEGQQPQHF. In nucleotides, the CDR3 is TGTGCCAGCAGCCCGGAGGGGCAACAGCCCCAGCATTTT.

This rearrangement joins TRBV12-5 to TRBJ1-4; TRBD1 matches at 11 bases. This CDR3 region has 15 residues. Per germline, CDR1 LGHNT and CDR2 FRNRAP. With V trimmed by 4 bases and J by 6 bases, 4 bases remained unmatched. CDR3 in amino acids: CASGSGQGVYEKLFF. In DNA form, the CDR3 reads TGTGCTAGTGGTTCGGGACAGGGGGTGTATGAAAAACTGTTTTTT.

This clone was seen a single time. The chain has TRBV7-9 and TRBJ1-1, with TRBD1 matching over 7 bases. V lost 5 bases, J lost 5 bases, and 14 bases stayed unmatched. CDR1 and CDR2 (germline): SEHNR, FQNEAQ (reference sequence). CDR3 length: 16 amino acids. The CDR3 DNA reads as TGTGCCAGCAGCCCGACCCCCAGGACAGGAAGAACTGAAGCTTTCTTT. Its translation is CASSPTPRTGRTEAFF.

The CDR3 bases are TGTGCCAGCTCTTCCCAAGGCAGGACCCAAAACGAGCAGTACTTC. Translated, it gives CASSSQGRTQNEQYF. V is TRBV18 and J is TRBJ2-7; no firm D call. The ends were cut back, 6 bases at V and 5 bases at J, with 20 bases in the middle. This CDR3 region has 15 residues. Germline values: CDR1 KGHSH, CDR2 LQKENI.

This clone has more than one count but fewer than ten. The chain has TRBV6-4 and TRBJ2-1; 9 nucleotides line up with TRBD2. The CDR3 contains 15 residues. Germline CDR1 reads MRHNA; CDR2 reads SNTAGT. The V segment lost 6 bases and the J segment 3 bases; nucleotides outside the gene matches: 6. The CDR3 reads CASSVTSGLYNEQFF. In DNA form, the CDR3 reads TGTGCCAGCAGCGTAACTAGCGGGCTCTACAATGAGCAGTTCTTC.

The J gene is TRBJ2-5, the V gene TRBV3-1 (or the pseudogene TRBV3-2), with D possibly being TRBD2 (5 bases). Germline V lookup: CDR1 LGHDT, CDR2 YNNKEL (reference sequence). Trimming left V 1 base short and J 5 bases short, with 14 bases between. The CDR3 loop spans 15 amino acids. CDR3 loop: CASSQGRTGVETQYF. The CDR3 DNA follows: TGTGCCAGCAGCCAAGGCCGGACTGGTGTGGAGACCCAGTACTTC.

The V call is TRBV10-3, the J call TRBJ1-1; possible D gene TRBD1, 6 bases. The CDR3 is 13 amino acids. Germline values: CDR1 ENHRY, CDR2 SYGVKD. Deletions cut 6 bases from V and 11 bases from J, with 19 bases between. The CDR3 here is CAIRWGPGDGAFF. The CDR3 DNA follows: TGTGCCATCAGATGGGGGCCAGGGGACGGGGCTTTCTTT.

In this sample, this clone turned up once. The V call is TRBV4-3, the J call TRBJ2-5; D perhaps matches TRBD2 (6 bases). Trimming shortened V by 3 bases and J by 5 bases, and 16 bases separated the two germline ends. The CDR3 has 15 residues. Looked up from germline, CDR1 is LGHNA and CDR2 is YSLEER. The CDR3 nucleotides read TGCGCCAGCAGCCACGGCATTGTTGCGGGGGAGACCCAGTACTTC. Its protein is CASSHGIVAGETQYF.

The chain employs TRBV19 and TRBJ2-7, with D possibly TRBD1 on 5 matching bases. The CDR3 length is 14 residues. The V gene lost 5 bases and the J gene lost 4 bases, with 15 bases spanning the gap. The germline V gene has CDR1 LNHDA and CDR2 SQIVND (reference sequence). The CDR3 loop reads CASSRQPETYEQYF. The DNA for the CDR3 is TGTGCCAGTAGTCGACAGCCTGAGACGTACGAGCAGTACTTC.

This clone was seen a handful of times. This sequence joins TRBV28 and TRBJ1-5, with D perhaps TRBD1 (6 bases). Germline CDR1 and CDR2: MDHEN and SYDVKM. Trimming took 5 bases from V and 0 from J, leaving 11 bases between them. CDR3 length equals 15 residues. This chain's CDR3 is CASSPPGDSNQPQHF. The CDR3 bases are TGTGCCAGCAGTCCCCCAGGGGATAGCAATCAGCCCCAGCATTTT.

The chain joins TRBV29-1 to TRBJ2-3; TRBD1 matches 8 bases. The CDR3 is 17 residues long. Germline CDR1 and CDR2: SQVTM and ANQGSEA. The V segment lost 7 bases and the J segment 2 bases; nucleotides outside the gene matches: 17. CDR3 nucleotides: TGCAGCGGCCAACGCGTCAGGGGGCGAGGTAACACAGATACGCAGTATTTT. Protein sequence: CSGQRVRGRGNTDTQYF.